This TCR beta chain was identified in a study of blood T cell repertoires in COVID-19. Turning to the study itself: Samples of COVID-19 (acute and convalescent) were obtained from the United States, Italy and Spain. In each case, the material was cDNA or gDNA derived from T cells, B-cell-depleted T cells, or PBMCs.

V gave up 3 bases and J gave up 7 bases; unmatched junction bases: 8. Germline V gene lookup returns CDR1 KGHDR and CDR2 SFDVKD. This CDR3 has 14 residues. Original processing notes: Estimation of nucleated cell counts was performed using reference gene primer amplification. TCRdb's copy holds only in-frame clones and misses some; the assay was immunoSEQ multiplex PCR. The DNA gave D and trimming, while V, J and clone size come from that table. This sample has over 200,000 clones, with 88% found just once. The sample taken for sequencing was peripheral blood. The sequence derives from a woman between 40 and 50 years old who had recovered from COVID-19. V gene TRBV24-1 combines with J gene TRBJ2-7, with TRBD2 identical over 7 bases. The DNA of the CDR3 is TGTGCCACCAGTGATGGGGGGGTGTGGGAGGAGCAGTACTTC. Protein: CATSDGGVWEEQYF.